Listed below are T cell receptor beta chains from one sample, sequenced in a study of Ad26.COV2.S vaccination and SARS-CoV-2 variants. Sequencing used immunoSEQ multiplex PCR; TCRdb keeps in-frame clones, though not all of them. The sample records 300,000 to 450,000 clones, 70% to 90% being singletons. The input for sequencing was peripheral blood, taken in a trial of Ad26.COV2.S vaccine versus placebo. These receptors came from a person between 18 and 60 years old who received the Ad26.COV2.S COVID-19 vaccine or a placebo. CDR3s include the opening cysteine and the closing phenylalanine or tryptophan. D genes are given only for firm matches. Clone size is stated in some rows and not others, as once, few, many or a class when expanded.

>-|TRBV6-6|TRBJ1-5|-
TGTGCCAGCAGTCCCCCGCGGGGCGCTACCGCCCGTTTCAGCAATCAGCCCCAGCATTTT
CASSPPRGATARFSNQPQHF
>-|TRBV6-5|TRBJ1-1|TRBD1
TGTGCCAGCAGTTACCTAACAGGGGAGATGGGAACTGAAGCTTTCTTT
CASSYLTGEMGTEAFF
>-|TRBV11-3|TRBJ2-1|-
TGTGCCAGCAGCTTTGAAGCAGGGGATGAGCAGTTCTTC
CASSFEAGDEQFF
>-|TRBV18|TRBJ2-7|-
TGTGCCAGCTCACCCCCGACAGGCCCGTACGAGCAGTACTTC
CASSPPTGPYEQYF
>-|TRBV13|TRBJ2-5|TRBD2
TGTGCCAGCAGCTTAGGACACGGGGGGAGGGAGACCCAGTACTTC
CASSLGHGGRETQYF
>-|TRBV5-4|TRBJ2-7|-
TGTGCCAGCAGCTTGGGGGGACTGCGCGCTAGCTCCTACGAGCAGTACTTC
CASSLGGLRASSYEQYF
>-|TRBV2|TRBJ2-1|-
TGTGCCAGCAGTGCAGGGTTAGCGGCAGGGGGCAATGAGCAGTTCTTC
CASSAGLAAGGNEQFF
>-|TRBV5-1|TRBJ2-2|-
TGCGCCAGCAGCTTGACAGGGCCCGCGGACACCGGGGAGCTGTTTTTT
CASSLTGPADTGELFF
>-|TRBV7-6|TRBJ1-2|-
TGTGCCAGCAGCGAGGGCGGCTATGGCTACACCTTC
CASSEGGYGYTF
>-|TRBV12-3/TRBV12-4|TRBJ2-7|-
TGTGCCAGCAGCAGACTAGGTGAGCAGTACTTC
CASSRLGEQYF
>-|TRBV25-1|TRBJ2-1|TRBD1
TGTGCCAGCAGTGAATTCGAGACAGGGGACAATGAGCAGTTCTTC
CASSEFETGDNEQFF
>-|TRBV9|TRBJ2-5|-
TGTGCCAGCAGCGTAGGTGCGGCGGACCAAGAGACCCAGTACTTC
CASSVGAADQETQYF
>-|TRBV10-1|TRBJ1-1|-
TGCGCCAGCACCAGACACCTACTGAACACTGAAGCTTTCTTT
CASTRHLLNTEAFF
>few|TRBV7-8|TRBJ2-7|TRBD2
TGTGCCAGCAGCAGACAACCAACGGGGGGACCATACGAGCAGTACTTC
CASSRQPTGGPYEQYF
>-|TRBV7-2|TRBJ2-7|TRBD1
TGTGCCAGCAGCTTAGTGGCAGGGGGAACCTACGAGCAGTACTTC
CASSLVAGGTYEQYF
>few|TRBV3-1/TRBV3-2|TRBJ1-5|-
TGTGCCAGCAGCCCGAGGGGTAGCAATCAGCCCCAGCATTTT
CASSPRGSNQPQHF
>-|TRBV4-1|TRBJ2-3|TRBD2
TGCGCCAGCAGCCAAGGGAGCGGGGAGGCAGATACGCAGTATTTT
CASSQGSGEADTQYF
>-|TRBV13|TRBJ2-5|-
TGTGCCAGCAGCTTAGTCTTAGAGACCCAGTACTTC
CASSLVLETQYF
>-|TRBV10-2|TRBJ2-2|TRBD1
TGCGCCAGCAACAGGGACAGGGACACCGGGGAGCTGTTTTTT
CASNRDRDTGELFF
>-|TRBV19|TRBJ2-7|TRBD1
TGTGCCAGTAAACTGACAGGGAACCTGGACGAGCAGTACTTC
CASKLTGNLDEQYF
>-|TRBV7-2|TRBJ2-1|TRBD2
TGTGCCAGCAGCCTACTAGCGGGAGTAGGTCATGAGCAGTTCTTC
CASSLLAGVGHEQFF
>-|TRBV6-5|TRBJ1-5|TRBD1
TGTGCCAGCACCGACAGGGAGAATCAGCCCCAGCATTTT
CASTDRENQPQHF
>-|TRBV10-2|TRBJ2-7|TRBD1
TGCGCCAGCAGCGAGGGACAGGGGGACGCCTACGAGCAGTACTTC
CASSEGQGDAYEQYF
>-|TRBV3-1/TRBV3-2|TRBJ2-3|-
TGTGCCAGCAGCCAAGGGGAGACCCGCGATCGTACGCAGTATTTT
CASSQGETRDRTQYF
>-|TRBV19|TRBJ2-2|TRBD1
TGTGCCAGTAGAGTACAGGGGGCAGCGGACACCGGGGAGCTGTTTTTT
CASRVQGAADTGELFF
>once|TRBV3-1/TRBV3-2|TRBJ2-2|TRBD1
TGTGCCAGCAGCCGACAGGGTACCACCGGGGAGCTGTTTTTT
CASSRQGTTGELFF
>-|TRBV11-2|TRBJ2-7|-
TGTGCCAGCAGCTTGTTTGGGTCCTACGAGCAGTACTTC
CASSLFGSYEQYF
>-|TRBV27|TRBJ2-7|-
TGTGCCAGCAGTTTCGGAGGGCCCATCTCTTACGAGCAGTACTTC
CASSFGGPISYEQYF
>once|TRBV5-1|TRBJ2-5|-
TGCGCCAGCAGCTTGGTTCTCGCGGGGGAGACCCAGTACTTC
CASSLVLAGETQYF
>-|TRBV6-5|TRBJ2-5|-
TGTGCCAGCAGTTACTCCAGGGGCGGACAAGAGACCCAGTACTTC
CASSYSRGGQETQYF
>-|TRBV2|TRBJ2-5|-
TGTGCCAGCACCCCCCAGTCCCGTGGGACCCAGTACTTC
CASTPQSRGTQYF